Listed below are T cell receptor beta chains from one sample, sequenced in a study of response to subunit inactivated influenza vaccine. TCRdb recomputed calls from the RT-PCR reads with MiXCR, one row per CDR3 protein. Among around 580,000 distinct CDR3 sequences listed, about 15% were seen once. The input for sequencing was PBMCs from blood, taken 11 to 12 days after vaccination. Receptor source: a man in his fifties who received an inactivated influenza vaccine. Each CDR3 is given with its conserved first and last residue. D genes are given only for firm matches. Clone size is stated in some rows and not others, as once, few, many or a class when expanded.

D gene	J gene	clone size	V gene	CDR3 protein	CDR3 DNA
NA	TRBJ1-6	NA	TRBV21-1	CASSKVKAGLYNSPLHF	TGTGCCAGCAGCAAAGTAAAGGCAGGGTTGTATAATTCACCCCTCCACTTT
NA	TRBJ1-1	few	TRBV6-5	CASSYSSRGITEAFF	TGTGCCAGCAGTTACTCCTCTAGGGGGATCACTGAAGCTTTCTTT
NA	TRBJ2-2	few	TRBV6-2/TRBV6-3	CASSYSFGGRTGELFF	TGTGCCAGCAGTTACTCGTTTGGGGGCCGTACCGGGGAGCTGTTTTTT
TRBD2	TRBJ2-3	many	TRBV7-9	CASSAGTSGRAIFSTDTQYF	TGTGCCAGCAGCGCCGGGACTAGCGGGAGGGCCATTTTTAGCACAGATACGCAGTATTTT
NA	TRBJ1-5	few	TRBV6-2/TRBV6-3	CASSYSSGVSQHF	TGTGCCAGCAGTTACTCATCGGGGGTTAGCCAGCATTTT
NA	TRBJ1-6	few	TRBV7-6	CASSSRTGTANSPLHF	TGTGCCAGCAGCTCTCGGACCGGGACGGCAAATTCACCCCTCCACTTT
TRBD2	TRBJ2-2	NA	TRBV20-1	CSARQRGVNTGELFF	TGCAGTGCTAGACAACGGGGGGTGAACACCGGGGAGCTGTTTTTT
TRBD1	TRBJ1-5	few	TRBV7-6	CASSLAGAQGDQPQHF	TGTGCCAGCAGCTTGGCCGGGGCCCAGGGGGATCAGCCCCAGCATTTT
NA	TRBJ2-3	NA	TRBV24-1	CATSDASGPDTQYF	TGTGCCACCAGTGATGCTTCAGGGCCAGATACGCAGTATTTT
NA	TRBJ2-3	few	TRBV4-2	CASRPGRKTDTQYF	TGTGCCAGCAGACCGGGACGTAAGACCGATACGCAGTATTTT
TRBD1	TRBJ2-4	NA	TRBV5-6	CASSGPGQGNIQYF	TGTGCCAGCAGCGGTCCGGGACAGGGGAACATTCAGTACTTC
NA	TRBJ2-3	many	TRBV3-1	CASSQASNTDTQYF	TGTGCCAGCAGCCAAGCGTCGAACACAGATACGCAGTATTTT
NA	TRBJ2-1	NA	TRBV14	CASSPFGGTATHNEQFF	TGTGCCAGCAGCCCCTTCGGAGGAACCGCTACTCACAATGAGCAGTTCTTC
TRBD2	TRBJ2-7	NA	TRBV15	CATSRESSGRGEQYF	TGTGCCACCAGCAGAGAATCGAGCGGGAGAGGTGAGCAGTACTTC
NA	TRBJ2-5	many	TRBV5-1	CASSMDPTRAQYF	TGCGCCAGCAGCATGGACCCTACCCGGGCCCAGTACTTC
NA	TRBJ2-2	NA	TRBV20-1	CSARDIQRWASLASNTGELFF	TGCAGTGCTAGAGACATCCAGAGATGGGCCTCACTAGCCTCGAACACCGGGGAGCTGTTTTTT
TRBD2	TRBJ2-1	NA	TRBV24-1	CATSDQAGENYNEQFF	TGTGCCACCAGTGACCAAGCGGGAGAGAACTACAATGAGCAGTTCTTC
TRBD1	TRBJ2-3	few	TRBV6-2/TRBV6-3	CASRKTGTGVTQYF	TGTGCCAGCAGGAAGACCGGGACAGGGGTAACGCAGTATTTT
NA	TRBJ2-1	NA	TRBV9	CASSVGGEFAALYNEQFF	TGTGCCAGCAGCGTAGGTGGGGAGTTTGCCGCTCTCTACAATGAGCAGTTCTTC
NA	TRBJ1-3	many	TRBV21-1	CASTLDRAGNTIYF	TGTGCCAGCACTCTAGACAGGGCTGGAAACACCATATATTTT
NA	TRBJ2-5	few	TRBV7-8	CASSPRLRQETQYF	TGTGCCAGCAGCCCGCGGCTCCGACAAGAGACCCAGTACTTC
TRBD1	TRBJ2-7	NA	TRBV25-1	CASSDFHRGHYEQYF	TGTGCCAGCAGTGATTTCCACAGGGGGCACTACGAGCAGTACTTC
NA	TRBJ1-5	few	TRBV7-2	CASSLEWGNNQPQHF	TGTGCCAGCAGCTTAGAGTGGGGGAACAATCAGCCCCAGCATTTT
NA	TRBJ2-1	few	TRBV3-1	CASSQGFYNEQFF	TGTGCCAGCAGCCAAGGGTTCTACAATGAGCAGTTCTTC
TRBD2	TRBJ2-7	few	TRBV7-2	CASSLAWGGYEQYF	TGTGCCAGCAGCTTAGCATGGGGGGGCTACGAGCAGTACTTC
TRBD2	TRBJ2-7	many	TRBV5-1	CASSQGLASTYEQYF	TGCGCCAGCAGCCAGGGACTAGCTTCGACCTACGAGCAGTACTTC
NA	TRBJ2-1	many	TRBV28	CASRPLQGTDYNEQFF	TGTGCCAGCAGGCCCCTTCAGGGAACCGACTACAATGAGCAGTTCTTC
NA	TRBJ2-5	NA	TRBV7-8	CASSILSSQETQYF	TGTGCCAGCAGCATACTGTCGTCCCAAGAGACCCAGTACTTC
NA	TRBJ2-1	few	TRBV20-1	CSARNSGTPNNEQFF	TGCAGTGCTAGAAATTCCGGGACACCGAACAATGAGCAGTTCTTC
NA	TRBJ1-1	few	TRBV10-3	CAISEPGRNTEAFF	TGTGCCATCAGTGAGCCAGGGCGGAACACTGAAGCTTTCTTT
TRBD1	TRBJ2-5	few	TRBV6-1	CAGQDRGGETQYF	TGTGCCGGGCAAGACAGGGGGGGAGAGACCCAGTACTTC
NA	TRBJ2-6	many	TRBV6-2/TRBV6-3	CASNSGANVLTF	TGTGCCAGCAACTCTGGGGCCAACGTCCTGACTTTC
TRBD1	TRBJ2-5	NA	TRBV5-1	CASSSGTGAQETQYF	TGCGCCAGCAGTTCGGGGACAGGGGCACAAGAGACCCAGTACTTC
NA	TRBJ2-4	few	TRBV5-1	CASSLALGLGNIQYF	TGCGCCAGCAGCTTGGCCTTGGGGCTTGGAAACATTCAGTACTTC
TRBD2	TRBJ2-5	NA	TRBV3-1	CASSQTSGRAVYETQYF	TGTGCCAGCAGCCAGACTAGCGGGAGGGCCGTTTATGAGACCCAGTACTTC
NA	TRBJ2-5	few	TRBV7-9	CASTRSNGEETQYF	TGTGCCAGCACCAGAAGTAACGGGGAAGAGACCCAGTACTTC
NA	TRBJ1-1	NA	TRBV7-3	CASSFGERAEAFF	TGTGCCAGCAGCTTTGGGGAGAGGGCTGAAGCTTTCTTT
NA	TRBJ2-1	few	TRBV3-1	CASSQTAGTNNEQFF	TGTGCCAGCAGCCAAACCGCGGGGACGAACAATGAGCAGTTCTTC
TRBD1	TRBJ2-3	few	TRBV12-3/TRBV12-4	CASSPWDRGDTQYF	TGTGCCAGCAGCCCCTGGGACAGGGGGGATACGCAGTATTTT
NA	TRBJ1-6	NA	TRBV12-3/TRBV12-4	CASSFWVGNSPLHF	TGTGCCAGCAGTTTCTGGGTCGGTAATTCACCCCTCCACTTT
NA	TRBJ1-3	NA	TRBV9	CASSGTDPSSGNTIYF	TGTGCCAGCAGCGGGACGGACCCGAGCTCTGGAAACACCATATATTTT
TRBD1	TRBJ2-7	NA	TRBV27	CASGEDRGRYEQYF	TGTGCCAGCGGAGAGGACAGGGGTCGTTACGAGCAGTACTTC
TRBD1	TRBJ1-5	NA	TRBV15	CATSGQGSQKDSNQPQHF	TGTGCCACCAGCGGACAGGGAAGTCAGAAAGATAGCAATCAGCCCCAGCATTTT
TRBD1	TRBJ2-7	NA	TRBV27	CASGYGTGGYEQYF	TGTGCCAGCGGATACGGGACAGGGGGGTACGAGCAGTACTTC
TRBD1	TRBJ1-1	few	TRBV5-1	CASSQDRALMNTEAFF	TGCGCCAGCAGCCAGGACAGGGCCCTTATGAACACTGAAGCTTTCTTT
TRBD2	TRBJ2-1	many	TRBV5-1	CASSLGVAGLNEQFF	TGCGCCAGCAGCCTCGGGGTAGCGGGACTCAATGAGCAGTTCTTC
TRBD1	TRBJ1-6	few	TRBV7-9	CASSPRQGDNSPLHF	TGTGCCAGCAGCCCCCGACAGGGAGATAATTCACCCCTCCACTTT
NA	TRBJ2-3	NA	TRBV7-2	CASSLVMNTDTQYF	TGTGCCAGCAGCTTAGTAATGAACACAGATACGCAGTATTTT
NA	TRBJ2-5	NA	TRBV11-2	CASSLVSGRRQGVETQYF	TGTGCCAGCAGCTTAGTGTCCGGACGGAGGCAGGGCGTAGAGACCCAGTACTTC
TRBD2	TRBJ2-1	NA	TRBV6-2/TRBV6-3	CASSATSGGVPSYNEQFF	TGTGCCAGCAGTGCTACTAGCGGGGGAGTACCATCCTACAATGAGCAGTTCTTC
NA	TRBJ1-2	few	TRBV7-2	CASSLAAEGGRGYTF	TGTGCCAGCAGCTTAGCGGCTGAAGGGGGTAGAGGCTACACCTTC
TRBD2	TRBJ2-3	many	TRBV7-2	CASSQSGRGGSDTQYF	TGTGCCAGCAGCCAATCGGGGCGGGGGGGCTCAGATACGCAGTATTTT
NA	TRBJ1-1	few	TRBV6-1	CASSEGGLDTEAFF	TGTGCCAGCAGTGAAGGGGGGTTGGACACTGAAGCTTTCTTT
NA	TRBJ2-7	few	TRBV6-2/TRBV6-3	CASSSDTVLHYEQYF	TGTGCCAGCAGTTCCGACACTGTCTTGCACTACGAGCAGTACTTC
TRBD1	TRBJ2-2	many	TRBV10-3	CANRDSANTGELFF	TGTGCCAACCGGGACAGCGCCAACACCGGGGAGCTGTTTTTT
TRBD1	TRBJ2-7	NA	TRBV12-3/TRBV12-4	CASSPGQKTYEQYF	TGTGCCAGCAGTCCGGGACAGAAGACCTACGAGCAGTACTTC
TRBD1	TRBJ2-7	few	TRBV2	CASSAGTGGNEQYF	TGTGCCAGCAGTGCCGGGACAGGGGGGAACGAGCAGTACTTC
TRBD2	TRBJ2-7	NA	TRBV20-1	CSAVGASGILSYEQYF	TGCAGTGCTGTGGGGGCTAGCGGGATCCTTTCCTACGAGCAGTACTTC
NA	TRBJ2-7	NA	TRBV28	CASSVTGRNSYEQYF	TGTGCCAGCAGTGTAACCGGGAGAAACTCCTACGAGCAGTACTTC
NA	TRBJ2-5	few	TRBV18	CASSPPLGGETQYF	TGTGCCAGCTCACCACCTCTGGGTGGAGAGACCCAGTACTTC